This entry lists 17 T cell receptor beta chains sequenced from one sample in a study of coeliac disease. The repertoire was sequenced with immunoSEQ multiplex PCR; TCRdb's copy has only in-frame clones and lacks some. The table includes approximately 4,400 clones, 60% to 75% detected once. Sequenced sample: lymphocytes from the gut lamina propria. Receptors were obtained from a woman in her thirties without celiac disease.

The CDR3 loop is CASSALGGGTGEQYF. DNA for the CDR3: TGTGCCAGCAGCGCCCTAGGAGGAGGGACGGGAGAGCAGTACTTC. The rearrangement links TRBV9 to TRBJ2-7; maybe TRBD2 (6 bases). The CDR3 runs 15 residues. Between the trimmed V and J ends, which lost 3 bases and 7 bases, there was a span of 20 bases. Per the germline V gene, CDR1 is SGDLS and CDR2 is YYNGEE. The complete variable domain, with remaining parts taken from reference TRBV9 and TRBJ2-7, reads DSGVTQTPKHLITATGQRVTLRCSPRSGDLSVYWYQQSLDQGLQFLIQYYNGEERAKGNILERFSAQQFPDLHSELNLSSLELGDSALYFCASSALGGGTGEQYFGPGTRLTVT.

This chain joins TRBV6-5 and TRBJ1-2, with 10 nucleotides matching TRBD1. V dropped 0 bases and J dropped 8; count of bases not matched to a gene: 3. This CDR3 comprises 14 residues. Germline CDR1 MNHEY, CDR2 SVGAGI. The CDR3: CASSYSGQGNGYTF. In DNA form, the CDR3 reads TGTGCCAGCAGTTACTCGGGACAGGGGAACGGCTACACCTTC.

In this sample, this clone turned up once. The chain uses TRBV5-1 and TRBJ1-4; 9 nucleotides line up with TRBD1. The junction had 6 bases not matched to a gene; V was cut back by 0 bases and J by 6 bases. The CDR3 consists of 16 residues. CDR1 and CDR2 (germline): SGHRS, YFSETQ. This CDR3 is CASSLALGQGHEKLFF. The CDR3 nucleotides read TGCGCCAGCAGCTTGGCCTTGGGACAGGGCCATGAAAAACTGTTTTTT.

The CDR3 reads CASSFRLAGRAGELFF. The CDR3 DNA follows: TGTGCCAGCAGCTTCAGACTAGCGGGGAGGGCCGGGGAGCTGTTTTTT. V and J are TRBV11-2 and TRBJ2-2; TRBD2 aligns across 11 bases. V dropped 3 bases and J dropped 6; count of bases not matched to a gene: 6. The CDR3 length is 16 residues. Germline lookup yields CDR1 SGHAT and CDR2 FQNNGV.

The V call is TRBV4-2, the J call TRBJ2-5; the match to TRBD2 covers 10 bases. This CDR3 spans 18 amino acids. V shed 1 base, J shed 5 bases, and the junction held 13 bases outside the gene matches. The germline CDR1 and CDR2 sequences are LGHNA and YNFKEQ. The CDR3 region is CASSQAVKAGGPRETQYF. The DNA for the CDR3 is TGTGCCAGCAGCCAAGCGGTTAAAGCGGGGGGGCCACGGGAGACCCAGTACTTC.

The chain has TRBV28 and TRBJ1-5, with a weak D call TRBD1 (6 bases). The CDR3 consists of 15 residues. Germline values: CDR1 MDHEN, CDR2 SYDVKM. Trimming stripped 2 bases from V and 3 bases from J, with 11 bases between. The CDR3 bases are TGTGCCAGCAGTTTAGGGGGGGCGTTCAATCAGCCCCAGCATTTT. The encoded protein is CASSLGGAFNQPQHF. The full variable domain, its missing parts supplied by reference TRBV28 and TRBJ1-5, is DVKVTQSSRYLVKRTGEKVFLECVQDMDHENMFWYRQDPGLGLRLIYFSYDVKMKEKGDIPEGYSVSREKKERFSLILESASTNQTSMYLCASSLGGAFNQPQHFGDGTRLSIL.

This clone was recorded only once. The chain uses TRBV7-9 and TRBJ1-1; possible D gene TRBD1, 6 bases. V lost 1 base to trimming and J lost 1 base, with 7 bases between them. CDR1 and CDR2 from the germline V gene are SEHNR and FQNEAQ (reference sequence). The CDR3 covers 14 residues. The chain's CDR3 is CASSLGGGNTEAFF. Here the CDR3 DNA reads TGTGCCAGCAGCTTAGGAGGGGGGAACACTGAAGCTTTCTTT. Filled out from reference TRBV7-9 and TRBJ1-1, the complete variable domain reads DTGVSQNPRHKITKRGQNVTFRCDPISEHNRLYWYRQTLGQGPEFLTYFQNEAQLEKSRLLSDRFSAERPKGSFSTLEIQRTEQGDSAMYLCASSLGGGNTEAFFGQGTRLTVV.

The chain combines TRBV7-9 with TRBJ2-4; D might be TRBD2 (6 bases). The CDR3 sequence is 17 residues long. V lost 0 bases and J lost 6, with 18 bases in between. Germline-derived CDR1 and CDR2 are SEHNR and FQNEAQ (reference sequence). This chain's CDR3 is CASSLALGTTGGNIQYF. CDR3 nucleotide sequence: TGTGCCAGCAGCTTAGCGCTGGGCACCACCGGGGGAAACATTCAGTACTTC.

This clone was seen more than once but under ten times. The chain carries TRBV5-4 and TRBJ2-5; 9 positions match TRBD2. The CDR3 runs 20 residues. J gave up 1 base and V 4 bases, and 20 bases lay outside the gene matches. Germline lookup yields CDR1 SGHNT and CDR2 YYREEE (reference sequence). CDR3 sequence reads: CASSTDTYSGGASGQETQYF. DNA of the CDR3: TGTGCCAGCAGCACCGACACATATAGCGGGGGCGCGTCGGGCCAAGAGACCCAGTACTTC.

The chain couples TRBV19 to TRBJ2-2, with 9 bases matching TRBD2. V shed 5 bases and J 6 bases; nucleotides not matched to a gene: 13. Germline V CDR1 and CDR2: LNHDA, SQIVND (reference sequence). CDR3 length: 17 amino acids. The CDR3 DNA reads as TGTGCCAGTAGTCACTCCTTCCGCGGGGGGGCCCCCGGGGAGCTGTTTTTT. Translation: CASSHSFRGGAPGELFF.

The chain couples TRBV19 to TRBJ1-2; 7 bases fit TRBD1. The CDR3 is made up of 14 amino acids. The trim removed 3 bases at V and 4 bases at J, leaving 5 bases unmatched. Germline V gene lookup returns CDR1 LNHDA and CDR2 SQIVND (reference sequence). The CDR3 DNA reads as TGTGCCAGTAGTATTACAGGGGCCACCTATGGCTACACCTTC. It translates to CASSITGATYGYTF.

By sample share, this clone is medium-sized. The chain couples TRBV6-1 to TRBJ2-7, with a possible D match to TRBD2 (6 bases). Germline loops: CDR1 MNHNS, CDR2 SASEGT. Trimming took off 10 bases at V and 1 base at J, with 20 bases between the two ends. The length of the CDR3 is 15 residues. CDR3 nucleotide sequence: TGTGCCACCATGGACGGGGCGGGGATGTCCTACGAGCAGTACTTC. Translated: CATMDGAGMSYEQYF.

This chain connects TRBV30 to TRBJ2-7; a weak D match, TRBD1 (6 bases). The CDR3 consists of 14 residues. V lost 2 bases to trimming and J lost 7 bases, with 18 bases between them. Germline V gives CDR1 GTSNPN, CDR2 SVGIG (reference sequence). The CDR3 bases are TGTGCCTGGAGTAGAACAGGGCAGACGCGAGAGCAGTACTTC. This gives the protein CAWSRTGQTREQYF.

V usage is TRBV6-5 and J usage is TRBJ2-3; D perhaps matches TRBD2 (5 bases). Germline assignment: CDR1 MNHEY and CDR2 SVGAGI. Trimming shortened V by 6 bases and J by 2 bases, and 9 bases separated the two germline ends. This CDR3 has 13 residues. In DNA, the CDR3 is TGTGCCAGCAGCCTCGGGGACACAGATACGCAGTATTTT. It translates to CASSLGDTDTQYF.

This chain uses TRBV4-1 with TRBJ2-3; D is undetermined. The germline V gene encodes CDR1 MGHRA and CDR2 YSYEKL. This CDR3 has 14 amino acids. V dropped 1 base and J dropped 6 bases, with 11 bases sitting between them. CDR3 protein: CASSQVNSRDTQYF. DNA for the CDR3: TGCGCCAGCAGCCAAGTCAATAGCCGCGATACGCAGTATTTT.

The rearrangement joins TRBV28 to TRBJ1-5, with D tentatively TRBD1 (5 bases). V lost 3 bases to trimming and J lost 6 bases, with 9 bases between them. From germline, CDR1 is MDHEN and CDR2 SYDVKM. The CDR3 sequence is 13 residues long. The DNA for the CDR3 is TGTGCCAGCAGTTTCAGGGATGCTCAGCCCCAGCATTTT. It specifies CASSFRDAQPQHF.

The rearrangement uses TRBV5-8 and TRBJ1-1, with 8 bases aligning to TRBD1. CDR1 SGHTS and CDR2 YDEGEE come from the germline V gene. CDR3 length: 15 amino acids. The junction had 8 bases not matched to a gene; V was cut back by 2 bases and J by 5 bases. The CDR3 DNA reads TGTGCCAGCAGCTTTGACAGGGGAGTAGGGACTGAAGCTTTCTTT. Translation gives CASSFDRGVGTEAFF.